The next 21 T cell receptor beta chains were all read from a single sample in a study of T cells after yellow fever vaccination. TCRdb reprocessed the 5' RACE reads via MiXCR and lists one record per CDR3 protein. The table shows 200,000 to 250,000 distinct CDR3 sequences, with approximately 3% occurring only once. The sequencing here drew on CD4+ T cells sorted from PBMCs, taken 10 days after the yellow fever booster vaccination. The receptors were sampled from a man aged 18 to 29 who received the YFV17D yellow fever vaccine.

This clonotype has ten or more counts. This rearrangement joins TRBV3-1 to TRBJ2-2; either TRBD1 or TRBD2 may fit D (7 bases each). This CDR3 region has 16 residues. V was trimmed by 0 bases and J by 5 bases, leaving 13 bases between them. Germline CDR1 reads LGHDT; CDR2 reads YNNKEL (reference sequence). CDR3 bases: TGTGCCAGCAGCCAAGAGCCAGGGGGGGGAACCGGGGAGCTGTTTTTT. It is translated as CASSQEPGGGTGELFF.

With respect to this clonotype: This may arise from a read error, as a much more abundant clone is one base away. The J gene is TRBJ1-2, the V gene TRBV5-1; possibly TRBD1 for D (5 bases). Germline V CDR1 and CDR2: SGHRS, YFSETQ. V lost 2 bases to trimming and J lost 7 bases, with 15 bases between them. The CDR3 is 14 residues long. CDR3 sequence (DNA): TGCGCCAGCAGCTTCGGGGCAGCGGAGCTTGGCTACACCTTC. Translated, it gives CASSFGAAELGYTF.

This clonotype was detected ten times or more. This chain links TRBV3-1 with TRBJ2-2, with a weak D call TRBD1 (6 bases). CDR1 is LGHDT and CDR2 is YNNKEL in the germline V gene (reference sequence). The CDR3 spans 17 residues. V lost 2 bases to trimming and J lost 2 bases, with 15 bases between them. The CDR3 sequence is CASSQRLRGFNTGELFF. In DNA, the CDR3 is TGTGCCAGCAGCCAACGACTCAGGGGTTTTAACACCGGGGAGCTGTTTTTT.

Ten or more counts support this clonotype. V gene TRBV5-6 combines with J gene TRBJ1-4, with D possibly TRBD1 on 5 matching bases. The V end was cut by 4 bases, the J end by 10 bases, with 17 bases between. This CDR3 has 14 amino acids. Germline CDR1 and CDR2: SGHDT and YYEEEE. The CDR3 loop reads CASSVRDGQGKLFF. The CDR3 nucleotides are TGTGCCAGCAGCGTCCGGGACGGCCAAGGAAAACTGTTTTTT.

This clonotype was counted many times. The chain has TRBV7-2 and TRBJ1-1; D remains unclear. With 6 bases removed from V and 1 base from J, the gap between germline ends came to 3 bases. The CDR3 is 11 amino acids. Germline V gene data show CDR1 as SGHTA and CDR2 as FQGNSA. CDR3 nucleotide sequence: TGTGCCAGCAGGAAGAACACTGAAGCTTTCTTT. Its translation: CASRKNTEAFF.

This clonotype showed up many times. V gene TRBV2 combines with J gene TRBJ2-4, with D possibly being TRBD1 or TRBD2 (6 bases each). The V gene lost 8 bases and the J gene lost 1 base, with 9 bases spanning the gap. The CDR3 consists of 13 residues. Germline-derived CDR1 and CDR2 are SNHLY and FYNNEI. CDR3 DNA: TGTGCCAGCGGGGGGCCGGCCAAAAACATTCAGTACTTC. Translation gives CASGGPAKNIQYF. The full variable domain, its missing parts supplied by reference TRBV2 and TRBJ2-4, is EPEVTQTPSHQVTQMGQEVILRCVPISNHLYFYWYRQILGQKVEFLVSFYNNEISEKSEIFDDQFSVERPDGSNFTLKIRSTKLEDSAMYFCASGGPAKNIQYFGAGTRLSVL.

This clonotype was counted at least ten times. V gene TRBV20-1 combines with J gene TRBJ1-5; TRBD1 matches 9 bases. The CDR3 spans 15 residues. The germline V gene has CDR1 DFQATT and CDR2 SNEGSKA (reference sequence). V dropped 6 bases and J dropped 3; count of bases not matched to a gene: 9. This CDR3 reads CSARGQGVYNQPQHF. CDR3 in DNA: TGCAGTGCGCGGGGACAGGGAGTCTACAATCAGCCCCAGCATTTT.

This clonotype has more than one count but fewer than ten. V is TRBV7-2 and J is TRBJ1-1; unclear D gene. There are 15 residues in the CDR3. V lost 2 bases, J lost 7 bases, and 17 bases lay in between. The germline CDR1 and CDR2 sequences are SGHTA and FQGNSA. CDR3 protein: CASSLFQRGSGEAFF. CDR3 DNA sequence: TGTGCCAGCAGCTTATTTCAGCGAGGGAGTGGTGAAGCTTTCTTT.

This clonotype showed up many times. The V gene is TRBV12-5, the J gene TRBJ2-7; D ambiguous. The V end was cut by 0 bases, the J end by 5 bases, with 5 bases between. Germline V lookup: CDR1 LGHNT, CDR2 FRNRAP. The CDR3 spans 12 residues. This CDR3 is CASGLVPHEQYF. CDR3 DNA sequence: TGTGCTAGTGGTTTGGTACCCCACGAGCAGTACTTC.

This clonotype was observed a handful of times. This chain connects TRBV18 to TRBJ2-7; 10 bases align to TRBD1. The CDR3 runs to 15 residues. The J segment lost 2 bases and the V segment lost 3 bases, leaving 4 bases of the junction unmatched. CDR1 and CDR2 (germline): KGHSH, LQKENI. Written as DNA, the CDR3 is TGTGCCAGCTCACCCGGACAGGGGGGCCCCTACGAGCAGTACTTC. As protein: CASSPGQGGPYEQYF. The full variable domain, with the rest looked up from reference TRBV18 and TRBJ2-7, is NAGVMQNPRHLVRRRGQEARLRCSPMKGHSHVYWYRQLPEEGLKFMVYLQKENIIDESGMPKERFSAEFPKEGPSILRIQQVVRGDSAAYFCASSPGQGGPYEQYFGPGTRLTVT.

This clonotype was detected many times. The chain couples TRBV28 to TRBJ1-5; D ambiguous. The V and J ends lost 5 bases and 2 bases respectively, with 7 bases between them. CDR3 length: 13 amino acids. Per the germline V gene, CDR1 is MDHEN and CDR2 is SYDVKM. The CDR3 loop reads CASSGFGNQPQHF. The CDR3, as DNA: TGTGCCAGCAGTGGTTTTGGCAATCAGCCCCAGCATTTT.

About this clonotype: The conserved final phenylalanine or tryptophan is absent from the CDR3, which likely points to a read error. V usage is TRBV7-2 and J usage is TRBJ1-3, with D unclear. Trimming stripped 8 bases from V and 8 bases from J, with 7 bases between. The CDR3 extends over 10 amino acids. The V gene's germline CDR1 is SGHTA and CDR2 FQGNSA. The CDR3 spells CASRLDTIYI. In DNA, the CDR3 is TGTGCCAGCCGGCTCGACACCATATATATT.

V and J are TRBV12-3 or TRBV12-4 and TRBJ1-4, with unresolved D. The CDR3 sequence is 14 residues long. V was trimmed by 10 bases and J by 7 bases, leaving 19 bases between them. The CDR3 DNA sequence: TGTGCCACCAACACGGGAGTCCCCACTGAAAAACTGTTTTTT. Protein: CATNTGVPTEKLFF.

Only a few counts were recorded for this clonotype. The rearrangement links TRBV5-8 to TRBJ2-1; the match to TRBD1 covers 7 bases. V trimming: 5 bases; J trimming: 4 bases; junction bases outside the gene matches: 21. The CDR3 is made up of 19 amino acids. In germline, CDR1 is SGHTS, CDR2 YDEGEE. The CDR3 is CASSKLRDSRKINYNEQFF. CDR3 DNA: TGTGCCAGCAGTAAACTCCGGGACAGCCGGAAAATCAATTACAATGAGCAGTTCTTC.

The J gene is TRBJ2-3, the V gene TRBV27, with D possibly matching TRBD2 (6 bases). CDR3 length: 14 residues. V was shortened by 6 bases and J by 3 bases, with 13 bases between the two germline ends. Germline V CDR1 and CDR2: MNHEY, SMNVEV (reference sequence). The DNA for the CDR3 is TGTGCCAGCAGGAAATGGGGGGTAACAGATACGCAGTATTTT. It translates to CASRKWGVTDTQYF.

This clonotype occurred many times. The chain carries TRBV20-1 and TRBJ2-7; 8 bases match TRBD2. This CDR3 comprises 16 residues. V lost 0 bases to trimming and J lost 0 bases; unmatched junction nucleotides: 7. The germline gives CDR1 DFQATT, CDR2 SNEGSKA (reference sequence). Here the CDR3 reads CSARDLKAGVSYEQYF. CDR3 bases: TGCAGTGCTAGAGATCTCAAAGCGGGGGTCTCCTACGAGCAGTACTTC.

In DNA, the CDR3 is TGTGCCAGCAGTACCGATTCCCCAGGGGGAGAGACCCAGTACTTC. It is translated as CASSTDSPGGETQYF. V gene TRBV6-5 combines with J gene TRBJ2-5; TRBD1 matches at 7 bases. The CDR3 contains 15 residues. V dropped 5 bases and J dropped 4; count of bases not matched to a gene: 10. Germline V lookup: CDR1 MNHEY, CDR2 SVGAGI.

In this sample, this clonotype turned up a few times. This chain joins TRBV7-2 and TRBJ2-2; TRBD1 is a possible D gene (6 bases). Per germline, CDR1 SGHTA and CDR2 FQGNSA. V was trimmed by 7 bases and J by 4 bases, leaving 13 bases between them. This CDR3 spans 14 amino acids. The CDR3 is CASIQGRSTGELFF. CDR3 DNA sequence: TGTGCCAGCATTCAGGGGCGAAGCACCGGGGAGCTGTTTTTT.

This clonotype was detected ten times or more. The genes are TRBV7-8 and TRBJ1-3; D not certain. The CDR3 totals 18 residues. Germline V gene data show CDR1 as SGHVS and CDR2 as FQNEAQ. The V and J ends lost 2 bases and 0 bases respectively, with 17 bases between them. CDR3 in amino acids: CASSLSLGTLSSGNTIYF. DNA for the CDR3: TGTGCCAGCAGCTTATCCTTGGGCACTCTTTCCTCTGGAAACACCATATATTTT.

This clonotype was detected ten times or more. The chain is built from TRBV3-1 and TRBJ2-7; possibly TRBD1 or TRBD2 for D (6 bases each). CDR1 and CDR2 from the germline V gene are LGHDT and YNNKEL (reference sequence). This CDR3 comprises 14 residues. V lost 4 bases and J lost 3, with 13 bases in between. The CDR3 coding sequence is TGTGCCAGCAGCCGACGGGGGCAGCACTACGAGCAGTACTTC. It codes for CASSRRGQHYEQYF.

The chain employs TRBV7-8 and TRBJ2-5; weak D call: TRBD1 (5 bases). The CDR3 covers 15 residues. Germline V gene sequence: CDR1 SGHVS, CDR2 FQNEAQ. The germline V and J ends were trimmed by 2 bases and 6 bases, with 16 bases remaining between them. The CDR3 here is CASSLTSGFRQTQYF. The CDR3 DNA reads as TGTGCCAGCAGCTTAACCTCAGGGTTCCGACAGACCCAGTACTTC. Full variable domain (outside the CDR3, taken from reference TRBV7-8 and TRBJ2-5): GAGVSQSPRYKVAKRGQDVALRCDPISGHVSLFWYQQALGQGPEFLTYFQNEAQLDKSGLPSDRFFAERPEGSVSTLKIQRTQQEDSAVYLCASSLTSGFRQTQYFGPGTRLLVL.